The TCR beta chain under discussion was sequenced for a study of blood T cell repertoires in COVID-19. Germline CDR1 reads LGHNA; CDR2 reads YSLEER. The CDR3 covers 12 residues. Between the trimmed V and J ends, which lost 0 bases and 8 bases, there was a span of 7 bases. Method: immunoSEQ multiplex PCR; TCRdb's copy keeps in-frame clones and lacks some. The sample holds over 80,000 clones, over 75% seen once. The sequencing input was peripheral blood. The TCR comes from a human donor in a cohort sampled during active COVID-19. The chain combines TRBV4-3 with TRBJ1-2, with D unclear. The CDR3 sequence: CASSQEGDGYTF. The CDR3, as DNA: TGCGCCAGCAGCCAAGAAGGAGACGGCTACACCTTC.